These 28 T cell receptor beta chains were sequenced from one sample in a study of shared clonotypes between healthy human individuals. Using immunoSEQ multiplex PCR, the repertoire was profiled, and TCRdb retains in-frame clones only, with some absent. The table records approximately 2.1 million clones, more than 80% of them present only once. Sequenced input: naive CD4+ T cells from PBMCs. The subset: CD45RA+ positively selected. These receptors all stem from a man in his late teens or twenties in good health. Some clones in this sample may be carry-over from other donors' samples.

The rearrangement links TRBV4-1 to TRBJ2-2; 14 bases are shared with TRBD2. The CDR3 has 17 residues. In germline, CDR1 is MGHRA, CDR2 YSYEKL. The junction had 9 bases not matched to a gene; V was cut back by 8 bases and J by 4 bases. DNA for the CDR3: TGCGCCAGCGTGCCGGGACTAGCGGGAGTGAGCACCGGGGAGCTGTTTTTT. Its protein is CASVPGLAGVSTGELFF.

V usage is TRBV18 and J usage is TRBJ2-5; D is unclear. CDR1 and CDR2 (germline): KGHSH, LQKENI. This CDR3 region has 15 residues. Trimming removed 3 bases from V and 2 bases from J, with 13 bases in between. CDR3 in amino acids: CASSPGSASQETQYF. CDR3 nucleotides: TGTGCCAGCTCACCGGGCAGCGCCTCTCAAGAGACCCAGTACTTC.

The chain combines TRBV5-1 with TRBJ2-1, with TRBD2 matching 11 bases. The CDR3 has 15 amino acids. V trimming: 4 bases; J trimming: 5 bases; junction bases outside the gene matches: 5. Looked up from germline, CDR1 is SGHRS and CDR2 is YFSETQ. CDR3 sequence (DNA): TGCGCCAGCAGCATAATAGCGGGAGGGGACAATGAGCAGTTCTTC. Translating it yields CASSIIAGGDNEQFF.

Details on this clone: Other DNA sequences of this sample code for an identical CDR3. The chain carries TRBV5-1 and TRBJ2-7, with 8 bases that match TRBD1. The V gene end was trimmed by 1 base and the J gene end by 4 bases; junction bases not matched to a gene: 4. This CDR3 has 14 amino acids. The germline gives CDR1 SGHRS, CDR2 YFSETQ. The CDR3 reads CASSLRTGFYEQYF. CDR3 in DNA: TGCGCCAGCAGCTTGCGGACAGGGTTTTACGAGCAGTACTTC. Complete variable domain (other parts from reference TRBV5-1 and TRBJ2-7): KAGVTQTPRYLIKTRGQQVTLSCSPISGHRSVSWYQQTPGQGLQFLFEYFSETQRNKGNFPGRFSGRQFSNSRSEMNVSTLELGDSALYLCASSLRTGFYEQYFGPGTRLTVT.

On this clone: Compared with germline, one end of the junction differs, possibly owing to a read error. The chain links TRBV28 to TRBJ1-5; no firm D call. CDR1 is MDHEN and CDR2 is SYDVKM in the germline V gene. The CDR3 covers 13 residues. This CDR3 is CASTRADWQPQHF. The CDR3 bases are TGTGCTAGCACGCGGGCAGATTGGCAGCCCCAGCATTTT.

J is TRBJ2-3 and V is TRBV4-1; 12 bases agree with TRBD2. The CDR3 covers 17 residues. J lost 7 bases, V lost 3 bases, and 11 bases had no gene match. Germline CDR1 reads MGHRA; CDR2 reads YSYEKL. CDR3 DNA: TGCGCCAGCAGCCAGTTACTAGCGGGAGGTTGGATTTATACGCAGTATTTT. Protein: CASSQLLAGGWIYTQYF.

This rearrangement joins TRBV4-1 to TRBJ2-1; 9 bases are shared with TRBD1. Germline assignment: CDR1 MGHRA and CDR2 YSYEKL. The CDR3 has 17 residues. V gave up 2 bases and J gave up 2 bases; unmatched junction bases: 7. Here the CDR3 DNA reads TGCGCCAGCAGCCAATTCACAGGGGGCAGGGCCTACAATGAGCAGTTCTTC. This translates into CASSQFTGGRAYNEQFF.

A note on this clone: The sample has other DNA sequences that encode this CDR3 too. The J gene is TRBJ2-7, the V gene TRBV7-2; D call uncertain. This CDR3 spans 12 amino acids. Germline loops: CDR1 SGHTA, CDR2 FQGNSA. Trimming removed 1 base at V and 6 bases at J, with 7 bases between. The CDR3 nucleotides read TGTGCCAGCAGCTTAGTGCAGCGCGAGCAGTACTTC. This codes for CASSLVQREQYF. Using reference TRBV7-2 and TRBJ2-7 for the parts outside the CDR3, the full variable domain is GAGVSQSPSNKVTEKGKDVELRCDPISGHTALYWYRQSLGQGLEFLIYFQGNSAPDKSGLPSDRFSAERTGGSVSTLTIQRTQQEDSAVYLCASSLVQREQYFGPGTRLTVT.

On this clone: The same CDR3 can be traced to other DNA sequences in this sample. The J gene is TRBJ2-6, the V gene TRBV7-2; D remains ambiguous. Germline assignment: CDR1 SGHTA and CDR2 FQGNSA. This CDR3 is built from 14 residues. V lost 2 bases and J lost 1, with 3 bases in between. The CDR3 nucleotides are TGTGCCAGCAGCTTAAGTTCTGGGGCCAACGTCCTGACTTTC. Translated: CASSLSSGANVLTF. Supplemented by reference TRBV7-2 and TRBJ2-6, the full variable domain reads GAGVSQSPSNKVTEKGKDVELRCDPISGHTALYWYRQSLGQGLEFLIYFQGNSAPDKSGLPSDRFSAERTGGSVSTLTIQRTQQEDSAVYLCASSLSSGANVLTFGAGSRLTVL.

This sequence joins TRBV7-8 and TRBJ2-7; D call uncertain. V lost 0 bases, J lost 4 bases, and 10 bases lay in between. Germline V gives CDR1 SGHVS, CDR2 FQNEAQ. CDR3 length: 14 amino acids. CDR3 nucleotide sequence: TGTGCCAGCAGCTTAGCGCTCGGCCAATACGAGCAGTACTTC. This sequence encodes CASSLALGQYEQYF.

The V gene is TRBV2, the J gene TRBJ1-1; the match to TRBD1 covers 7 bases. V lost 2 bases to trimming and J lost 7 bases; unmatched junction nucleotides: 4. Germline loops: CDR1 SNHLY, CDR2 FYNNEI. The CDR3 has 13 amino acids. The CDR3 loop reads CASSENRGGEAFF. The CDR3 coding sequence is TGTGCCAGCAGTGAAAACAGGGGCGGTGAAGCTTTCTTT.

V is TRBV2 and J is TRBJ2-5, with D maybe TRBD2 (7 bases). The CDR3 consists of 20 residues. Trimming removed 7 bases at V and 1 base at J, with 31 bases between. Germline V gene lookup returns CDR1 SNHLY and CDR2 FYNNEI. The CDR3: CASKHVGGGSPLSGQETQYF. The CDR3 DNA reads as TGTGCCAGCAAACACGTCGGGGGCGGGAGTCCCCTTTCAGGCCAAGAGACCCAGTACTTC.

The gene calls are TRBV5-5 and TRBJ2-2, with D perhaps matching TRBD2 (6 bases). The germline CDR1 and CDR2 sequences are SGHKS and YYEKEE (reference sequence). The CDR3 is made up of 16 amino acids. Deletions cut 1 base from V and 4 bases from J, with 14 bases between. CDR3 in amino acids: CASSLLTGAPTGELFF. The CDR3 DNA follows: TGTGCCAGCAGCTTGCTAACGGGAGCTCCCACCGGGGAGCTGTTTTTT.

The rearrangement links TRBV5-1 to TRBJ2-3; 7 bases are a match to TRBD2. The CDR3 sequence is 15 residues long. CDR1 and CDR2 from the germline V gene are SGHRS and YFSETQ. The V gene end was trimmed by 4 bases and the J gene end by 1 base; junction bases not matched to a gene: 6. The CDR3 region has the DNA TGCGCCAGCAGCCCGGAAGCGGGGCGCACAGATACGCAGTATTTT. It is translated as CASSPEAGRTDTQYF.

The CDR3 nucleotides are TGTGCCAGCAGTTTTATTAATCGGGGGGTCCAAGAGACCCAGTACTTC. This sequence encodes CASSFINRGVQETQYF. The chain carries TRBV27 and TRBJ2-5; 7 bases are a match to TRBD2. Looked up from germline, CDR1 is MNHEY and CDR2 is SMNVEV (reference sequence). The CDR3 is 16 residues long. V shed 3 bases and J 1 base; nucleotides not matched to a gene: 8.

The V call is TRBV29-1, the J call TRBJ2-2, with a possible D match to TRBD1 (5 bases). CDR3 length: 14 residues. Germline CDR1 and CDR2: SQVTM and ANQGSEA. Trimming stripped 6 bases from V and 1 base from J, with 12 bases between. CDR3 nucleotides: TGCAGCGTAATACAGGACCAGAACACCGGGGAGCTGTTTTTT. Translated, it gives CSVIQDQNTGELFF.

This rearrangement joins TRBV7-8 to TRBJ2-3; 7 nucleotides align to TRBD2. The CDR3 has 15 residues. V shed 4 bases, J shed 0 bases, and the junction held 4 bases outside the gene matches. In germline, CDR1 is SGHVS, CDR2 FQNEAQ. The CDR3 spells CASSSKRESTDTQYF. Written as DNA, the CDR3 is TGTGCCAGCAGCTCAAAGCGGGAAAGCACAGATACGCAGTATTTT.

This clone was found a few times. The chain carries TRBV27 and TRBJ1-4, with 8 bases aligning to TRBD1. With V trimmed by 7 bases and J by 6 bases, 7 bases remained unmatched. The CDR3 has 14 amino acids. Germline V CDR1 and CDR2: MNHEY, SMNVEV (reference sequence). CDR3 sequence reads: CASKKQGADEKLFF. The CDR3 DNA follows: TGTGCCAGCAAAAAGCAGGGGGCTGATGAAAAACTGTTTTTT.

This chain joins TRBV2 and TRBJ1-1, with D hard to call. The ends were cut back, 0 bases at V and 1 base at J, with 9 bases in the middle. Germline loops: CDR1 SNHLY, CDR2 FYNNEI. This CDR3 contains 15 residues. Here the CDR3 DNA reads TGTGCCAGCAGTGAAGCTCCGGTTTCGAACACTGAAGCTTTCTTT. Its protein product is CASSEAPVSNTEAFF.

The CDR3 is CASSLQGYYEQYF. CDR3 bases: TGTGCCAGCAGTTTGCAGGGATATTACGAGCAGTACTTC. V gene TRBV6-1 combines with J gene TRBJ2-7; the D gene is possibly TRBD1 (5 bases). Trimming took 5 bases from V and 4 from J, leaving 12 bases between them. Per the germline V gene, CDR1 is MNHNS and CDR2 is SASEGT. The CDR3 is 13 residues long.

The chain joins TRBV2 to TRBJ2-2, with D possibly matching TRBD2 (7 bases). The CDR3 has 21 amino acids. Between the trimmed V and J ends, which lost 5 bases and 4 bases, there was a span of 32 bases. Looked up from germline, CDR1 is SNHLY and CDR2 is FYNNEI. The CDR3 DNA follows: TGTGCCAGCAGTCATTTCTTACCCGAGTTGGGGGGCGGGAGAGGCACCGGGGAGCTGTTTTTT. Protein sequence: CASSHFLPELGGGRGTGELFF.

CDR3 in DNA: TGTGCCAGCGGCACTCTAGCAAATGAGCAGTTCTTC. Its translation: CASGTLANEQFF. The chain recombines TRBV5-4 with TRBJ2-1; a weak D match, TRBD2 (5 bases). Looked up from germline, CDR1 is SGHNT and CDR2 is YYREEE (reference sequence). The germline V and J ends were trimmed by 7 bases and 7 bases, with 12 bases remaining between them. This CDR3 is built from 12 residues. Drawing the rest from reference TRBV5-4 and TRBJ2-1, the complete variable domain is ETGVTQSPTHLIKTRGQQVTLRCSSQSGHNTVSWYQQALGQGPQFIFQYYREEENGRGNFPPRFSGLQFPNYSSELNVNALELDDSALYLCASGTLANEQFFGPGTRLTVL.

V and J are TRBV2 and TRBJ2-7; TRBD1 agrees at 9 bases. Unmatched junction bases numbered 12, after V lost 2 bases and J lost 7 bases. The CDR3 totals 16 residues. Germline values: CDR1 SNHLY, CDR2 FYNNEI. CDR3 region: CASSEYGTGTSGEQYF. CDR3 sequence (DNA): TGTGCCAGCAGTGAATATGGGACAGGGACCTCGGGTGAGCAGTACTTC. Based on the CDR3 plus reference TRBV2 and TRBJ2-7, the full variable domain is EPEVTQTPSHQVTQMGQEVILRCVPISNHLYFYWYRQILGQKVEFLVSFYNNEISEKSEIFDDQFSVERPDGSNFTLKIRSTKLEDSAMYFCASSEYGTGTSGEQYFGPGTRLTVT.

CDR3 DNA: TGTGCCAGCAGTTTCGCCCTCGGAGCCTACGAGCAGTACTTC. Encoded protein: CASSFALGAYEQYF. V and J are TRBV28 and TRBJ2-7; D remains ambiguous. Germline values: CDR1 MDHEN, CDR2 SYDVKM. V was trimmed by 3 bases and J by 2 bases, leaving 11 bases between them. The CDR3 loop spans 14 amino acids.

The V and J genes are TRBV6-5 and TRBJ1-1; 8 nucleotides agree with TRBD1. Germline V gives CDR1 MNHEY, CDR2 SVGAGI. V dropped 5 bases and J dropped 12; count of bases not matched to a gene: 5. This CDR3 spans 11 amino acids. The CDR3 bases are TGTGCCAGCAGTAGGGGACAGGAACCTTTCTTT. Its protein product is CASSRGQEPFF.

V is TRBV7-3 and J is TRBJ2-1, with 7 bases identical to TRBD2. CDR3 length: 15 amino acids. Germline assignment: CDR1 SGHTA and CDR2 FQGTGA. The J segment lost 2 bases and the V segment lost 5 bases, leaving 6 bases of the junction unmatched. CDR3 coding DNA: TGTGCCAGCAGCCTCCGGGGGGACCCCTACAATGAGCAGTTCTTC. This translates into CASSLRGDPYNEQFF.

The rearrangement links TRBV5-5 to TRBJ2-7; D unresolved. The CDR3 spans 14 residues. Germline assignment: CDR1 SGHKS and CDR2 YYEKEE (reference sequence). The CDR3 DNA sequence: TGTGTCTGTGCCGTAGATTGGAGCTCCTACGAGCAGTACTTC. It translates to CVCAVDWSSYEQYF.

The J gene is TRBJ2-7, the V gene TRBV11-2; D not certain. The CDR3 loop spans 15 amino acids. Germline CDR1 and CDR2: SGHAT and FQNNGV. Trimming left V 1 base short and J 2 bases short, with 12 bases between. The CDR3 bases are TGTGCCAGCAGCTTAGGTCACGGGTCCGCCTACGAGCAGTACTTC. Encoded protein: CASSLGHGSAYEQYF.